The rows below give T cell receptor beta chains drawn from one sample of a study of blood T cell repertoires in COVID-19. Here immunoSEQ multiplex PCR was the method, and the copy in TCRdb shows in-frame clones only, minus some. The sample has 310,000 or so clones, 91% seen once; the top ten hold 2% to 2.5%. Sequencing was done on a sample of peripheral blood. The receptors stem from a woman in her twenties or thirties with COVID-19, enrolled during active disease. Both conserved end residues are part of each CDR3. D genes are given only for firm matches. Part of the rows lack a size; the others show once, few, many or a class for expanded clones.

D gene	V gene	clone size	J gene	CDR3 protein	CDR3 DNA
NA	TRBV6-5	NA	TRBJ1-2	CASRATVNYGYTF	TGTGCCAGCAGGGCTACAGTAAACTATGGCTACACCTTC
NA	TRBV7-6	NA	TRBJ2-1	CASSLDGLASRDEQFF	TGTGCCAGCAGCTTAGATGGGCTAGCGTCGAGAGATGAGCAGTTCTTC
NA	TRBV30	NA	TRBJ1-1	CAWIRGNSNTEAFF	TGTGCCTGGATCCGGGGTAACTCGAACACTGAAGCTTTCTTT
NA	TRBV10-1	NA	TRBJ1-1	CASSKQLNTEAFF	TGCGCCAGCAGTAAACAGCTGAACACTGAAGCTTTCTTT
NA	TRBV5-8	NA	TRBJ1-3	CASSLGDRSGNTIYF	TGTGCCAGCAGCTTGGGAGACAGGTCTGGAAACACCATATATTTT
NA	TRBV7-3	NA	TRBJ2-1	CASSLLASHREQFF	TGTGCCAGCAGCTTATTGGCTAGCCACCGCGAGCAGTTCTTC
TRBD1	TRBV28	NA	TRBJ2-1	CASNQGANEQFF	TGTGCCAGCAACCAGGGGGCCAATGAGCAGTTCTTC
NA	TRBV29-1	NA	TRBJ1-1	CSVMTGGNTEAFF	TGCAGCGTGATGACAGGCGGGAACACTGAAGCTTTCTTT
NA	TRBV9	NA	TRBJ1-1	CASSVGKSKRTEAFF	TGTGCCAGCAGCGTAGGGAAGTCGAAGAGGACTGAAGCTTTCTTT
TRBD2	TRBV9	NA	TRBJ2-7	CASSATSGRVGSEQYF	TGTGCCAGCAGCGCGACTAGCGGGAGAGTAGGGTCCGAGCAGTACTTC
NA	TRBV15	NA	TRBJ1-2	CATSGGAGKNYGYTF	TGTGCCACCAGCGGAGGGGCAGGGAAAAACTATGGCTACACCTTC
NA	TRBV6-2/TRBV6-3	NA	TRBJ2-1	CASSSGTLRPYNEQFF	TGTGCCAGCAGTTCCGGGACTTTACGGCCCTACAATGAGCAGTTCTTC
TRBD2	TRBV2	NA	TRBJ2-3	CASSGRGLAGVERTDTQYF	TGTGCCAGCAGTGGGCGGGGGCTAGCGGGAGTAGAACGCACAGATACGCAGTATTTT
NA	TRBV4-1	NA	TRBJ1-2	CASSQSTAYYGYTF	TGCGCCAGCAGCCAATCAACAGCTTACTATGGCTACACCTTC
TRBD1	TRBV19	NA	TRBJ1-5	CASSIGDRGNQPQHF	TGTGCCAGTAGTATAGGCGACAGGGGCAATCAGCCCCAGCATTTT
TRBD1	TRBV5-4	NA	TRBJ1-1	CASSVYRGRNTEAFF	TGTGCCAGCAGCGTCTACAGGGGCCGAAACACTGAAGCTTTCTTT
TRBD1	TRBV29-1	NA	TRBJ1-1	CSGNRGANTEAFF	TGCAGCGGTAACAGGGGGGCGAACACTGAAGCTTTCTTT
NA	TRBV28	NA	TRBJ2-1	CASSLRLGSYNEQFF	TGTGCCAGCAGTCTCCGGCTAGGTTCCTACAATGAGCAGTTCTTC
TRBD1	TRBV6-4	NA	TRBJ2-2	CASSAGTGDTGELFF	TGTGCCAGCAGTGCCGGGACAGGGGACACCGGGGAGCTGTTTTTT
NA	TRBV20-1	NA	TRBJ1-2	CSASLGLMGGLYGYTF	TGCAGTGCTAGTTTGGGCTTAATGGGGGGTCTATATGGCTACACCTTC
TRBD2	TRBV27	NA	TRBJ2-1	CASSFGLAGAGEQFF	TGTGCCAGCAGTTTCGGGCTAGCGGGAGCGGGTGAGCAGTTCTTC
NA	TRBV27	once	TRBJ2-7	CASSWSDPGVYEQYF	TGTGCCAGCAGTTGGTCCGACCCGGGGGTCTACGAGCAGTACTTC
NA	TRBV3-1/TRBV3-2	NA	TRBJ2-7	CASSQDLGGREQYF	TGTGCCAGCAGCCAAGACCTCGGGGGGCGAGAGCAGTACTTC
TRBD1	TRBV29-1	NA	TRBJ1-2	CSVDRGRSSNYGYTF	TGCAGCGTGGACAGGGGGCGGTCATCTAACTATGGCTACACCTTC
TRBD1	TRBV14	NA	TRBJ2-5	CASSQDFVGDRSTQYF	TGTGCCAGCAGCCAAGACTTTGTCGGGGACAGGTCGACCCAGTACTTC
NA	TRBV27	NA	TRBJ1-5	CASSPTVQGRQPQHF	TGTGCCAGCAGTCCGACCGTACAGGGTAGACAGCCCCAGCATTTT
TRBD1	TRBV5-1	few	TRBJ2-2	CASSLAYRGRGLSFGAGELFF	TGCGCCAGCAGCTTGGCCTACAGGGGGCGCGGCCTGTCCTTTGGGGCCGGGGAGCTGTTTTTT
TRBD1	TRBV5-4	NA	TRBJ1-6	CASSLDRGNSPLHF	TGTGCCAGCAGCTTGGACAGGGGCAATTCACCCCTCCACTTT
TRBD1	TRBV18	NA	TRBJ2-2	CASSPGTERTGELFF	TGTGCCAGCTCACCCGGGACAGAACGCACCGGGGAGCTGTTTTTT
NA	TRBV18	NA	TRBJ2-7	CASSDTFSYEQYF	TGTGCCAGCTCGGACACGTTCTCCTACGAGCAGTACTTC
NA	TRBV11-2	NA	TRBJ1-2	CASSTQEVDGYTF	TGTGCCAGCTCCACTCAGGAAGTCGATGGCTACACCTTC
NA	TRBV6-1	NA	TRBJ1-2	CASSEGPVALIYGYTF	TGTGCCAGCAGTGAAGGCCCGGTCGCTCTTATCTATGGCTACACCTTC
NA	TRBV5-1	NA	TRBJ1-1	CASSPMGDTEAFF	TGCGCCAGCAGCCCAATGGGAGACACTGAAGCTTTCTTT
NA	TRBV9	NA	TRBJ2-7	CASSVAGSGSYEQYF	TGTGCCAGCAGCGTAGCTGGTAGCGGCTCCTACGAGCAGTACTTC
TRBD1	TRBV20-1	NA	TRBJ1-1	CSASMHQGAGEAFF	TGCAGTGCTAGTATGCACCAGGGGGCTGGTGAAGCTTTCTTT
TRBD1	TRBV19	few	TRBJ1-2	CASSATGGWDGYTF	TGTGCCAGTAGTGCCACAGGGGGCTGGGATGGCTACACCTTC
TRBD1	TRBV10-2	NA	TRBJ1-2	CASSVPRGTGGNGYTF	TGCGCCAGCAGCGTGCCGCGAGGGACAGGGGGCAATGGCTACACCTTC
TRBD2	TRBV5-8	NA	TRBJ2-3	CASSLAVLAGVSDTQYF	TGTGCCAGCAGCTTGGCGGTTCTAGCGGGAGTGTCAGATACGCAGTATTTT
NA	TRBV27	NA	TRBJ1-4	CASSGGWVGTSNEKLFF	TGTGCCAGCAGTGGGGGATGGGTAGGGACTTCAAATGAAAAACTGTTTTTT
NA	TRBV6-5	NA	TRBJ1-2	CASSYGSGNYGYTF	TGTGCCAGCAGTTATGGATCAGGGAACTATGGCTACACCTTC
NA	TRBV6-1	NA	TRBJ2-7	CASSDSFQTTYEQYF	TGTGCCAGCAGTGATAGTTTTCAAACCACCTACGAGCAGTACTTC